This TCR beta chain was sequenced for a study of immune evolution from preneoplasia to lung adenocarcinoma. Study-wide points: Normal lung had the highest top T cell clone frequencies.

Patient tissue came from resections in Japan or China, 2014–2017. H&E slides confirmed each diagnosis, reviewed by two pathologists independently. Produced via immunoSEQ multiplex PCR; TCRdb's table is partial and in-frame only. The sample contains 20,000 to 25,000 clones, roughly 80% of which appear only once. Concerning this clone itself: What it binds is not known.

V was clipped by 3 bases and J by 0 bases, with 12 bases between them. Germline assignment: CDR1 SNHLY and CDR2 FYNNEI. The CDR3 extends over 17 amino acids. V usage is TRBV2 and J usage is TRBJ2-6, with unresolved D. This sequence originates from a person between 60 and 70 years old with lung adenocarcinoma. Sequencing was carried out using FFPE invasive lung adenocarcinoma tissue. CDR3 nucleotide sequence: TGTGCCAGCAGTGAGATCTATTTGTCCTCTGGGGCCAACGTCCTGACTTTC. It is translated as CASSEIYLSSGANVLTF.